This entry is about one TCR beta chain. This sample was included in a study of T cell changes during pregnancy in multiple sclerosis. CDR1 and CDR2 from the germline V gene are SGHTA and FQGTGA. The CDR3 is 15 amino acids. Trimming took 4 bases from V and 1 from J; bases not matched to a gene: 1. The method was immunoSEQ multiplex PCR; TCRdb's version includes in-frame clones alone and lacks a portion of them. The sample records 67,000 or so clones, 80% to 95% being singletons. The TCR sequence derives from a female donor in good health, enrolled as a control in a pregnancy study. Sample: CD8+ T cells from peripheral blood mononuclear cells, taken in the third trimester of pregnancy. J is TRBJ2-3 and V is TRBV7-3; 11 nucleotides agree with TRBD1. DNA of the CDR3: TGTGCCAGCAGCTGGGGACAGGGGGGCACAGATACGCAGTATTTT. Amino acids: CASSWGQGGTDTQYF.